Each of the 20 T cell receptor beta chains below was sequenced from the same sample in a study of T-cell reconstitution after alpha-beta-depleted transplantation in children. The library targeted TCRbeta and was prepared with unique molecular identifiers. TCRdb independently ran MiXCR on the PCR reads; one entry per CDR3 protein. The data contain approximately 500,000 distinct CDR3 sequences, 20% to 30% of them singletons. Material: PBMCs, obtained before TCRalphabeta/CD19-depleted stem cell transplant. The receptors stem from a boy younger than two with Wiskott-Aldrich syndrome, due to receive a stem cell transplant.

This clonotype has more than one count but fewer than ten. The rearrangement links TRBV6-2 or TRBV6-3 to TRBJ2-1, with D hard to call. CDR3 length: 15 amino acids. V was trimmed by 6 bases and J by 6 bases, leaving 18 bases between them. Germline assignment: CDR1 MNHEY and CDR2 SVGEGT. The CDR3 sequence is CASSPGDVVSNEQFF. DNA of the CDR3: TGTGCCAGCAGCCCTGGAGATGTGGTCAGCAATGAGCAGTTCTTC.

This rearrangement joins TRBV12-3 or TRBV12-4 to TRBJ2-2, with 7 bases identical to TRBD2. CDR3 length: 17 residues. Germline trimming cut 3 bases from V and 5 bases from J; bases unmatched to any gene: 12. CDR3 bases: TGTGCCAGCAGTTTGGGCGGGAGTTTTCCCACGACCGGGGAGCTGTTTTTT. It encodes CASSLGGSFPTTGELFF.

This clonotype occurred a few times. The chain links TRBV10-3 to TRBJ2-1; 10 nucleotides agree with TRBD2. V shed 7 bases and J 5 bases; nucleotides not matched to a gene: 5. The CDR3 runs to 14 residues. The V gene's germline CDR1 is ENHRY and CDR2 SYGVKD. The CDR3, as DNA: TGTGCCATCAAGGGGCTAGCGGGAGACAATGAGCAGTTCTTC. As protein: CAIKGLAGDNEQFF.

The genes are TRBV5-1 and TRBJ1-6; D ambiguous. Germline CDR1 reads SGHRS; CDR2 reads YFSETQ. V was trimmed by 0 bases and J by 8 bases, leaving 9 bases between them. The CDR3 has 14 amino acids. CDR3 residues: CASSLGATDSPLHF. As DNA, the CDR3 is TGCGCCAGCAGCTTGGGAGCTACCGATTCACCCCTCCACTTT.

The table lists this clonotype with a few counts. The V call is TRBV5-1, the J call TRBJ2-5, with 7 bases that match TRBD2. The CDR3 loop spans 14 amino acids. Germline CDR1 reads SGHRS; CDR2 reads YFSETQ. The trim removed 1 base at V and 5 bases at J, leaving 5 bases unmatched. DNA for the CDR3: TGCGCCAGCAGCTTGTGTGTGGGAGGGGAGACCCAGTACTTC. Encoded protein: CASSLCVGGETQYF.

This clonotype was seen a few times. The chain joins TRBV4-2 to TRBJ2-3; 11 bases match TRBD2. Germline V gives CDR1 LGHNA, CDR2 YNFKEQ. This CDR3 has 16 residues. V trimming: 2 bases; J trimming: 5 bases; junction bases outside the gene matches: 6. Written as DNA, the CDR3 is TGTGCCAGCAGCCAACGGCTAGCGGGAGGAGGAGATACGCAGTATTTT. Its protein product is CASSQRLAGGGDTQYF.

This chain connects TRBV6-2 or TRBV6-3 to TRBJ2-5, with D possibly matching TRBD2 (5 bases). Trimming shortened V by 7 bases and J by 2 bases, and 14 bases separated the two germline ends. There are 14 residues in the CDR3. Per the germline V gene, CDR1 is MNHEY and CDR2 is SVGEGT. In nucleotides, the CDR3 is TGTGCCAGCAAGAAAGCATTAGCGCAAGAGACCCAGTACTTC. It specifies CASKKALAQETQYF.

The table lists this clonotype with a few counts. The chain uses TRBV6-5 and TRBJ1-3; weak D call: TRBD1 (6 bases). V was trimmed by 4 bases and J by 0 bases, leaving 13 bases between them. Germline V gene data show CDR1 as MNHEY and CDR2 as SVGAGI. This CDR3 region has 16 residues. The CDR3 DNA is TGTGCCAGCAGTTCTGACAGGTGGCCCTCTGGAAACACCATATATTTT. Residues: CASSSDRWPSGNTIYF.

The chain has TRBV5-5 and TRBJ1-3; 7 bases fit TRBD1. CDR3 length: 14 residues. After removal of 5 bases from V and 3 bases from J, the junction contained 5 bases not matched to a gene. Germline V gene lookup returns CDR1 SGHKS and CDR2 YYEKEE (reference sequence). The CDR3 is CASRPDRVGNTIYF. The CDR3 nucleotides read TGTGCCAGCAGACCAGACAGGGTTGGAAACACCATATATTTT.

This clonotype occurred a few times. V and J are TRBV20-1 and TRBJ1-4; D is perhaps TRBD1 (5 bases). CDR3 length: 13 residues. Germline V gene lookup returns CDR1 DFQATT and CDR2 SNEGSKA (reference sequence). V gave up 6 bases and J gave up 7 bases, with 15 bases separating them. The CDR3 DNA sequence: TGCAGTGCGACCAAGGATGGGGGTGAAAAACTGTTTTTT. Amino acids: CSATKDGGEKLFF.

The chain recombines TRBV20-1 with TRBJ1-5; D unresolved. V lost 5 bases and J lost 0, with 8 bases in between. The CDR3 is made up of 13 amino acids. Germline V gene sequence: CDR1 DFQATT, CDR2 SNEGSKA (reference sequence). This chain's CDR3 is CSAARVSNQPQHF. For the CDR3, the DNA is TGCAGTGCTGCGAGAGTTAGCAATCAGCCCCAGCATTTT.

This clonotype has more than one count but fewer than ten. The V gene is TRBV29-1, the J gene TRBJ1-5; D is undetermined. The CDR3 sequence is 14 residues long. The germline V gene encodes CDR1 SQVTM and CDR2 ANQGSEA. V lost 4 bases and J lost 4, with 14 bases in between. Here the CDR3 DNA reads TGCAGCGTTGTAGGTTCAGGCCCGAATCAGCCCCAGCATTTT. Amino acids: CSVVGSGPNQPQHF.

The chain couples TRBV12-3 or TRBV12-4 to TRBJ1-5; D gene uncertain. Trimming cost V 5 bases and J 4 bases, with 12 bases left between them. CDR3 length equals 14 residues. The CDR3, as DNA: TGTGCCAGCAGTCCCTCGAGTTCTAATCAGCCCCAGCATTTT. This encodes CASSPSSSNQPQHF.

This clonotype was observed a few times. The chain is built from TRBV6-1 and TRBJ2-7, with D perhaps TRBD1 (6 bases). The germline V and J ends were trimmed by 6 bases and 1 base, with 19 bases remaining between them. The CDR3 is 16 amino acids. CDR1 is MNHNS, CDR2 SASEGT, per germline. The CDR3 protein is CASRMGAGLISYEQYF. CDR3 nucleotide sequence: TGTGCCAGCAGGATGGGGGCAGGGCTAATTTCCTACGAGCAGTACTTC.

The CDR3 nucleotides read TGCAGTGCTAGAGGGCCTCTACTAGCGCGCTCCTACAATGAGCAGTTCTTC. It is translated as CSARGPLLARSYNEQFF. The J gene is TRBJ2-1, the V gene TRBV20-1; 7 bases agree with TRBD2. V lost 1 base to trimming and J lost 0 bases; unmatched junction nucleotides: 9. This CDR3 spans 17 amino acids. Germline V lookup: CDR1 DFQATT, CDR2 SNEGSKA (reference sequence).

This clonotype was observed a handful of times. V gene TRBV28 combines with J gene TRBJ2-6, with D uncertain. Germline lookup yields CDR1 MDHEN and CDR2 SYDVKM. The V end was cut by 6 bases, the J end by 0 bases, with 3 bases between. The CDR3 has 13 amino acids. The DNA for the CDR3 is TGTGCCAGCAGACTCTCTGGGGCCAACGTCCTGACTTTC. It codes for CASRLSGANVLTF.

This clonotype was seen only a few times. The genes are TRBV6-1 and TRBJ1-1; 11 bases fit TRBD1. The CDR3 is 14 residues long. The V gene's germline CDR1 is MNHNS and CDR2 SASEGT. V lost 6 bases, J lost 8 bases, and 8 bases stayed unmatched. CDR3 coding DNA: TGTGCCAGCAGGAACGGACAGGGGGCGAGGGAAGCTTTCTTT. Translated, it gives CASRNGQGAREAFF.

The chain is built from TRBV6-5 and TRBJ2-5; D perhaps matches TRBD1 (5 bases). The CDR3 spans 12 residues. Germline values: CDR1 MNHEY, CDR2 SVGAGI. Trimming removed 4 bases from V and 4 bases from J, with 7 bases in between. DNA for the CDR3: TGTGCCAGCAGTTCAGGGCCAGAGACCCAGTACTTC. Its translation is CASSSGPETQYF.

The V gene is TRBV5-1, the J gene TRBJ2-7; no clear D. The V end lost 0 bases, the J end lost 5 bases, and 9 bases lay between the germline ends. This CDR3 contains 13 residues. Per the germline V gene, CDR1 is SGHRS and CDR2 is YFSETQ. This chain's CDR3 is CASSLEGTHEQYF. In DNA, the CDR3 is TGCGCCAGCAGCTTGGAAGGCACCCACGAGCAGTACTTC.

This clonotype appeared a few times. CDR3 residues: CASSLGTGRKNEKLFF. In nucleotides, the CDR3 is TGTGCCAGTAGTCTGGGGACAGGGCGGAAGAATGAAAAACTGTTTTTT. The chain links TRBV19 to TRBJ1-4, with TRBD1 matching over 9 bases. From germline, CDR1 is LNHDA and CDR2 SQIVND (reference sequence). This CDR3 region has 16 residues. V dropped 5 bases and J dropped 5; count of bases not matched to a gene: 9.